The 20 T cell receptor beta chains below all came from one sample that was sequenced in a study of blood T cell repertoires in COVID-19. The method was immunoSEQ multiplex PCR; TCRdb's version includes in-frame clones alone and lacks a portion of them. The sample has under 300,000 clones, around 86% seen once. Material: peripheral blood. The origin of the receptors is a man aged 25 to 40 who had recovered from COVID-19.

V usage is TRBV7-3 and J usage is TRBJ2-1; D unclear. V was clipped by 5 bases and J by 10 bases, with 15 bases between them. The length of the CDR3 is 13 residues. Germline CDR1 is SGHTA and CDR2 is FQGTGA. DNA for the CDR3: TGTGCCAGCAGCCGCGTTGGTGATATAGAGCAGTTCTTC. The encoded protein is CASSRVGDIEQFF.

The V call is TRBV27, the J call TRBJ2-6; D not certain. The germline V and J ends were trimmed by 5 bases and 0 bases, with 17 bases remaining between them. The CDR3 is 18 residues long. Per the germline V gene, CDR1 is MNHEY and CDR2 is SMNVEV (reference sequence). CDR3 sequence (DNA): TGTGCCAGCAGTATACGATCCCTCACACCCTCTGGGGCCAACGTCCTGACTTTC. Encoded protein: CASSIRSLTPSGANVLTF.

V usage is TRBV10-3 and J usage is TRBJ1-3; D might be TRBD1 (6 bases). CDR1 is ENHRY, CDR2 SYGVKD, per germline. V was trimmed by 4 bases and J by 4 bases, leaving 11 bases between them. This CDR3 contains 14 residues. The CDR3, as DNA: TGTGCCATCAGTGTTTTACAGGGCGGAAACACCATATATTTT. Translated: CAISVLQGGNTIYF.

This clone was recorded a few times. The gene calls are TRBV10-3 and TRBJ1-5; D unclear. The CDR3 totals 15 residues. The germline V gene has CDR1 ENHRY and CDR2 SYGVKD. Trimming pared 4 bases from V and 0 bases from J, leaving 10 bases between. CDR3 amino acids: CAISGAGYSNQPQHF. Written as DNA, the CDR3 is TGTGCCATCAGTGGCGCGGGTTATAGCAATCAGCCCCAGCATTTT.

This chain uses TRBV12-3 or TRBV12-4 with TRBJ1-2; TRBD1 agrees at 9 bases. The V gene end was trimmed by 7 bases and the J gene end by 7 bases; junction bases not matched to a gene: 7. The CDR3 runs 13 residues. The CDR3 loop is CASNPGQGSGYTF. Here the CDR3 DNA reads TGTGCCAGCAACCCGGGACAGGGATCTGGCTACACCTTC.

The chain couples TRBV9 to TRBJ1-2; possibly TRBD1 for D (6 bases). The length of the CDR3 is 15 residues. Germline V gene sequence: CDR1 SGDLS, CDR2 YYNGEE. V was pared by 0 bases and J by 3 bases, with 12 bases between. DNA for the CDR3: TGTGCCAGCAGCGTAGGGAACAGGGCGGACTATGGCTACACCTTC. Translated, it gives CASSVGNRADYGYTF.

Here the CDR3 reads CASSLVERGTEAFF. The CDR3 coding sequence is TGTGCCAGCAGCTTAGTGGAAAGGGGCACTGAAGCTTTCTTT. The J gene is TRBJ1-1, the V gene TRBV7-8; D may be TRBD1 (5 bases). Germline lookup yields CDR1 SGHVS and CDR2 FQNEAQ. The V and J ends lost 1 base and 4 bases respectively, with 10 bases between them. This CDR3 spans 14 amino acids.

The chain joins TRBV12-5 to TRBJ2-5; 8 positions agree with TRBD1. Trimming took 6 bases from V and 1 from J; bases not matched to a gene: 10. CDR1 and CDR2 from the germline V gene are LGHNT and FRNRAP. This CDR3 has 16 residues. The CDR3, as DNA: TGTGCTAGTGGACGCGACAGGGGCCCTCTCCAAGAGACCCAGTACTTC. Translation gives CASGRDRGPLQETQYF.

This rearrangement joins TRBV4-2 to TRBJ1-1; D gene unclear. V was clipped by 2 bases and J by 0 bases, with 7 bases between them. CDR1 is LGHNA and CDR2 is YNFKEQ in the germline V gene. This CDR3 region has 14 residues. The CDR3 coding sequence is TGTGCCAGCAGCCAACCGTTTATGAACACTGAAGCTTTCTTT. Translation gives CASSQPFMNTEAFF.

This clone has only one observation. J is TRBJ2-7 and V is TRBV6-6; 8 bases line up with TRBD1. This CDR3 has 14 amino acids. J was trimmed by 1 base and V by 9 bases; bases with no gene match: 8. Germline V lookup: CDR1 MNHNY, CDR2 SVGAGI (reference sequence). The chain's CDR3 is CASQRQGTSYEQYF. The DNA for the CDR3 is TGTGCCAGTCAACGACAGGGGACGTCCTACGAGCAGTACTTC.

V usage is TRBV5-8 and J usage is TRBJ2-7, with TRBD2 matching over 9 bases. Germline CDR1 reads SGHTS; CDR2 reads YDEGEE. The CDR3 contains 16 residues. V dropped 4 bases and J dropped 4; count of bases not matched to a gene: 12. CDR3 protein: CASSLSAGGEVYEQYF. CDR3 sequence (DNA): TGTGCCAGCAGCCTCTCAGCGGGGGGCGAGGTTTACGAGCAGTACTTC.

The chain has TRBV18 and TRBJ2-1, with 10 bases lining up with TRBD2. The germline gives CDR1 KGHSH, CDR2 LQKENI. The CDR3 contains 14 residues. The V gene end was trimmed by 3 bases and the J gene end by 5 bases; junction bases not matched to a gene: 1. This CDR3 reads CASSPLAGDNEQFF. DNA for the CDR3: TGTGCCAGCTCACCTCTAGCGGGGGACAATGAGCAGTTCTTC.

The chain has TRBV5-8 and TRBJ2-2; possible D gene TRBD2, 6 bases. The CDR3 contains 16 residues. Germline V gives CDR1 SGHTS, CDR2 YDEGEE. V was pared by 0 bases and J by 6 bases, with 15 bases between. CDR3 nucleotides: TGTGCCAGCAGCTTGGTGCTAGCGCTATCGGCCGGGGAGCTGTTTTTT. This codes for CASSLVLALSAGELFF. The entire variable domain, with the rest obtained from reference TRBV5-8 and TRBJ2-2, is as follows: EAGVTQSPTHLIKTRGQQATLRCSPISGHTSVYWYQQALGLGLQFLLWYDEGEERNRGNFPPRFSGRQFPNYSSELNVNALELEDSALYLCASSLVLALSAGELFFGEGSRLTVL.

The rearrangement links TRBV11-2 to TRBJ2-3; D ambiguous. Between the trimmed V and J ends, which lost 5 bases and 6 bases, there was a span of 9 bases. The CDR3 extends over 12 amino acids. Germline V gives CDR1 SGHAT, CDR2 FQNNGV. In DNA form, the CDR3 reads TGTGCCAGCAGCCCCCAGTCGGATACGCAGTATTTT. Its translation: CASSPQSDTQYF.

This chain connects TRBV7-2 to TRBJ1-1, with unresolved D. V was cut by 3 bases and J by 11 bases, with 10 bases left in between. This CDR3 is 11 amino acids long. Germline V CDR1 and CDR2: SGHTA, FQGNSA. CDR3 residues: CASSFGAWAFF. The CDR3 DNA reads as TGTGCCAGCAGCTTCGGTGCGTGGGCTTTCTTT.

V usage is TRBV7-6 and J usage is TRBJ2-3; 8 nucleotides agree with TRBD1. The CDR3 spans 17 residues. Germline trimming cut 0 bases from V and 1 base from J; bases unmatched to any gene: 6. Germline CDR1 reads SGHVS; CDR2 reads FNYEAQ. CDR3 sequence: CASSLAPGGAGTDTQYF. CDR3 DNA: TGTGCCAGCAGCTTAGCACCAGGGGGCGCGGGCACAGATACGCAGTATTTT.

The rearrangement links TRBV5-6 to TRBJ2-5, with D unclear. The CDR3 consists of 17 residues. Trimming left V 6 bases short and J 5 bases short, with 26 bases between. Per germline, CDR1 SGHDT and CDR2 YYEEEE. CDR3 coding DNA: TGTGCCAGCAACACCCCACCATTTCAGCCCCCTAGGGAGACCCAGTACTTC. This sequence encodes CASNTPPFQPPRETQYF.

The V and J genes are TRBV7-2 and TRBJ1-2; D not certain. CDR3 size: 15 residues. CDR1 and CDR2 from the germline V gene are SGHTA and FQGNSA. V lost 1 base and J 4 bases, leaving 13 bases between the germline ends. The CDR3 DNA is TGTGCCAGCAGCTTAGGGCGCGGCCCAACCTATGGCTACACCTTC. Its translation is CASSLGRGPTYGYTF.

The chain couples TRBV28 to TRBJ1-6; TRBD1 aligns across 8 bases. J was trimmed by 9 bases and V by 5 bases; bases with no gene match: 9. Germline loops: CDR1 MDHEN, CDR2 SYDVKM. This CDR3 has 15 residues. The CDR3 region is CASSLGQGLGSPLHF. CDR3 nucleotides: TGTGCCAGCAGTCTCGGACAGGGTCTGGGTTCACCCCTCCACTTT. Full variable domain (outside the CDR3, taken from reference TRBV28 and TRBJ1-6): DVKVTQSSRYLVKRTGEKVFLECVQDMDHENMFWYRQDPGLGLRLIYFSYDVKMKEKGDIPEGYSVSREKKERFSLILESASTNQTSMYLCASSLGQGLGSPLHFGNGTRLTVT.

This sequence joins TRBV4-1 and TRBJ1-4; possibly TRBD1 for D (6 bases). The CDR3 spans 15 residues. Germline CDR1 is MGHRA and CDR2 is YSYEKL. Trimming took off 0 bases at V and 7 bases at J, with 12 bases between the two ends. The CDR3 DNA is TGCGCCAGCAGCCAAGAAAGGGGGATGGGTGAAAAACTGTTTTTT. Protein sequence: CASSQERGMGEKLFF.